This T cell receptor (beta chain) was identified during a study of early T cells in non-severe SARS-CoV-2 infection. Background on the study: Investigators sequenced bulk RNA drawn from unsorted whole blood, and chains remained unpaired. General study points: The matching step, a VDJdb search, favored anti-spike CD8 responses and missed private and CD4 specificities.

Individual cDNA molecules each received unique molecular identifiers attached to them. In TCRdb, the 5' RACE reads were re-called with MiXCR into one record per CDR3 protein. The table lists 25,000 to 35,000 distinct CDR3 sequences, about 3.9% of them singletons. The table lists this clonotype with many counts. Its target is unknown. This TCR came from an adult who was a healthcare worker with PCR-confirmed SARS-CoV-2 infection or an uninfected control (not recorded which). Sequenced: whole blood.

The CDR3 bases are TGTGCCAGCAGCTCGTCTGAGGGAGAATTGACAGATACGCAGTATTTT. It is translated as CASSSSEGELTDTQYF. V gene TRBV7-2 combines with J gene TRBJ2-3, with D perhaps matching TRBD2 (5 bases). This CDR3 contains 16 residues. Germline V lookup: CDR1 SGHTA, CDR2 FQGNSA. Trimming removed 4 bases at V and 3 bases at J, with 17 bases between.